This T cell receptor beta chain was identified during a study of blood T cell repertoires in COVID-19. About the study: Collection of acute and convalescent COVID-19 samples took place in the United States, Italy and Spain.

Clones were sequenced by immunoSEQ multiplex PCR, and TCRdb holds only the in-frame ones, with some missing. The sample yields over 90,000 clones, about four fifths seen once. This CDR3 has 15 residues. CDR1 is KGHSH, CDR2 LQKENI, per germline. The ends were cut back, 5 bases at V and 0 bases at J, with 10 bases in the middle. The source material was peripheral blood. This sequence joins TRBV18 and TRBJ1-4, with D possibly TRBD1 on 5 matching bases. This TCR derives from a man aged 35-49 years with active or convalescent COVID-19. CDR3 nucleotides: TGTGCCAGCTCATATAAACAGGCAACTAATGAAAAACTGTTTTTT. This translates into CASSYKQATNEKLFF.